This TCR beta chain was profiled in a study of neoadjuvant anti-PD-1 for oral cavity cancer. Study details: Patients mostly received three to four biweekly nivolumab doses at 3 mg/kg before surgery. Patients without progression received a fourth nivolumab dose around day 43, then surgical resection on days 50-56.

This CDR3 has 15 residues. The data were produced by immunoSEQ multiplex PCR, yet TCRdb's version contains in-frame clones alone and is incomplete. The profile shows roughly 15,000 clones, 62% of them singletons. No culture or expansion preceded analysis of these blood cells. The chain links TRBV21-1 to TRBJ2-7; whether TRBD1, the table's D call, matches the DNA was not checked. TRBV21-1 is an annotated pseudogene. The source is a person aged 35 to 85 with oral cavity squamous cell carcinoma. The sample here was PBMCs, taken before nivolumab (anti-PD-1) treatment. The CDR3 nucleotides read TGTGCCAGCAGCAAAAGGCGACAGGGCCGCCACGAGCAGTACTTC. This encodes CASSKRRQGRHEQYF.